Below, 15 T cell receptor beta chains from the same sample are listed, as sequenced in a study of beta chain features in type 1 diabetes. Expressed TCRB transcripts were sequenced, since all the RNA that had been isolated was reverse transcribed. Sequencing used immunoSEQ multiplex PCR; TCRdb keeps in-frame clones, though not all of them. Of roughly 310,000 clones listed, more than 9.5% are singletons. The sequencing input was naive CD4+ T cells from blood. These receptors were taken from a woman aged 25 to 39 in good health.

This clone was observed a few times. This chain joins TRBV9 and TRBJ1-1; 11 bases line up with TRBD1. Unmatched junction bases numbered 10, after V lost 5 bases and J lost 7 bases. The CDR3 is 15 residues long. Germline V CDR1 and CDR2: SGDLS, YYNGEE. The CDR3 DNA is TGTGCCAGCAGAAACGGACAGGGGGCTTTAAATGAAGCTTTCTTT. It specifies CASRNGQGALNEAFF.

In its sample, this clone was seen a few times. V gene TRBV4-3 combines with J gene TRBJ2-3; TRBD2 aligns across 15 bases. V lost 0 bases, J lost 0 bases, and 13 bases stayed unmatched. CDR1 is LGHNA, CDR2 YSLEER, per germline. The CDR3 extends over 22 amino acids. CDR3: CASSQDLDPGTSGRTSTDTQYF. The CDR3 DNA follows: TGCGCCAGCAGCCAAGATTTGGACCCCGGGACTAGCGGGAGGACTAGCACAGATACGCAGTATTTT.

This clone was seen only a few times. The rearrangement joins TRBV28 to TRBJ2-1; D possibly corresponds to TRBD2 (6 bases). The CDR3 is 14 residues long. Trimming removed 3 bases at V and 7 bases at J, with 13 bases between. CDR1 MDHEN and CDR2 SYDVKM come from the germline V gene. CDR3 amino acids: CASSLAGTGNEQFF. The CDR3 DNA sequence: TGTGCCAGCAGTTTGGCGGGGACGGGGAATGAGCAGTTCTTC.

The CDR3 DNA follows: TGTGCCAGCAGCTTAGCAGGGCTAGCGGGAGACGTCCCGTACTTC. Residues: CASSLAGLAGDVPYF. V gene TRBV7-2 combines with J gene TRBJ2-7; 10 bases agree with TRBD2. CDR1 SGHTA and CDR2 FQGNSA come from the germline V gene. This CDR3 has 15 amino acids. Losses at the gene ends were 0 bases for V and 12 bases for J; bases not matched to a gene: 11.

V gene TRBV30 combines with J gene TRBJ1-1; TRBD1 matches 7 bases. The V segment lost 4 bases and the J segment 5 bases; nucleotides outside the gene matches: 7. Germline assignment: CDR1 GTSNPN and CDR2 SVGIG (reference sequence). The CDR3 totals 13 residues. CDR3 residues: CAWKNRGGTEAFF. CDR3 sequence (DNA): TGTGCCTGGAAGAACAGGGGAGGAACTGAAGCTTTCTTT.

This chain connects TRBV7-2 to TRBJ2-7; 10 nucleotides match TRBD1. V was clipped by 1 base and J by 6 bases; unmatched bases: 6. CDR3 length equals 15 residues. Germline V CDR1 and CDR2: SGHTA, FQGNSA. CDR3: CASSLGGTGVREQYF. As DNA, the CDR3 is TGTGCCAGCAGCTTAGGTGGGACAGGGGTCCGCGAGCAGTACTTC.

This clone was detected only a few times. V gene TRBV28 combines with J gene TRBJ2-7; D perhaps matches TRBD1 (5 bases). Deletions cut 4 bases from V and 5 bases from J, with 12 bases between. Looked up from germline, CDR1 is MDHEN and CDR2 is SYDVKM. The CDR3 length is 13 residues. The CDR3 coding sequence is TGTGCCAGCAGTTCAAAAACACAGGACGAGCAGTACTTC. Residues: CASSSKTQDEQYF.

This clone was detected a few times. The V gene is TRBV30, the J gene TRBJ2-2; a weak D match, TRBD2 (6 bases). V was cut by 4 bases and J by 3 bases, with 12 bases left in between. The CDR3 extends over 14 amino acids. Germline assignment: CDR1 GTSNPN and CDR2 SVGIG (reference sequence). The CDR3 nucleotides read TGTGCCTGGACCCAGCGGGCGGACACCGGGGAGCTGTTTTTT. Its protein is CAWTQRADTGELFF.

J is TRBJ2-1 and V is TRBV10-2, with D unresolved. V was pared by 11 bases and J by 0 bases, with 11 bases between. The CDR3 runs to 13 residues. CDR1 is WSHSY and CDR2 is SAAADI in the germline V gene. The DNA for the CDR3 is TGCGCCTCGTATTGGAGCTCCTACAATGAGCAGTTCTTC. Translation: CASYWSSYNEQFF.

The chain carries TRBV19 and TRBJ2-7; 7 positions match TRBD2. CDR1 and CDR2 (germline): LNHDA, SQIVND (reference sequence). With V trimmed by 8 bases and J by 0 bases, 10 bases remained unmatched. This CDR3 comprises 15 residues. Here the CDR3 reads CASSRSGGGSYEQYF. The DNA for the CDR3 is TGTGCCAGTTCGCGATCGGGAGGCGGCTCCTACGAGCAGTACTTC.

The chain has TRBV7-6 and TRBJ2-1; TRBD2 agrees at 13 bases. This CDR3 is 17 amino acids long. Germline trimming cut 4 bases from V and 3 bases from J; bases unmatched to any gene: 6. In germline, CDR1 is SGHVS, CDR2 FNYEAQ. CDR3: CASSSLAGGLFYNEQFF. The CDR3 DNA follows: TGTGCCAGCAGCTCACTAGCGGGAGGGCTTTTCTACAATGAGCAGTTCTTC. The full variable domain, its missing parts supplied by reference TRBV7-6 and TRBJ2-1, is GAGVSQSPRYKVTKRGQDVALRCDPISGHVSLYWYRQALGQGPEFLTYFNYEAQQDKSGLPNDRFSAERPEGSISTLTIQRTEQRDSAMYRCASSSLAGGLFYNEQFFGPGTRLTVL.

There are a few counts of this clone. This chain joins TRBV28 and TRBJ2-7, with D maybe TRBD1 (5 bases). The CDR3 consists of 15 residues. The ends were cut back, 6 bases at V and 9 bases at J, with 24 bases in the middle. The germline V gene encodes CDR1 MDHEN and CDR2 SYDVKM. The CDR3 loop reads CASRRQPDLPYVQYF. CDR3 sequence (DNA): TGTGCCAGCAGGCGACAGCCCGACTTACCCTATGTGCAGTACTTC.

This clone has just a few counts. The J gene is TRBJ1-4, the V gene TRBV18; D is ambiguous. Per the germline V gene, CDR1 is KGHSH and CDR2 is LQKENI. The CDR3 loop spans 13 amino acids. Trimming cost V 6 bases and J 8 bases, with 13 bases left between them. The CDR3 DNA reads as TGTGCCAGCTCGCCGAACGACGGGGAAAAACTGTTTTTT. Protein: CASSPNDGEKLFF. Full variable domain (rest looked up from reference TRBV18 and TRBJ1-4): NAGVMQNPRHLVRRRGQEARLRCSPMKGHSHVYWYRQLPEEGLKFMVYLQKENIIDESGMPKERFSAEFPKEGPSILRIQQVVRGDSAAYFCASSPNDGEKLFFGSGTQLSVL.

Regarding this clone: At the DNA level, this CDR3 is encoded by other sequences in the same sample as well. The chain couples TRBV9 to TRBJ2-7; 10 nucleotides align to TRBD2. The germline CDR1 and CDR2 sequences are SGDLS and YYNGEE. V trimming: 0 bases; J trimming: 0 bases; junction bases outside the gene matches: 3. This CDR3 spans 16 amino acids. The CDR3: CASSVAASGSSYEQYF. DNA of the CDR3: TGTGCCAGCAGCGTAGCCGCTAGCGGGAGCTCCTACGAGCAGTACTTC.

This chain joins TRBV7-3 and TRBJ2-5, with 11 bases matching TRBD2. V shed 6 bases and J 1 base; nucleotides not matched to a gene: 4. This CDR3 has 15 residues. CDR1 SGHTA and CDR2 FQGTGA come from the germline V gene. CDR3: CASRPGLAVQETQYF. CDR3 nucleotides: TGTGCCAGCAGACCGGGACTAGCGGTCCAAGAGACCCAGTACTTC.